This T cell receptor (beta chain) was observed in a study of T cell repertoires in cytomegalovirus infection. General study findings and limits: HLA-C-restricted, CMV-specific TCR beta clonotypes were dominant ex vivo. The cumulative frequency of public TCR beta families distinguished individuals who carried CMV together with the relevant HLA.

Trimming took 5 bases from V and 6 from J, leaving 7 bases between them. Per the germline V gene, CDR1 is SEHNR and CDR2 is FQNEAQ (reference sequence). The CDR3 has 11 amino acids. Worth noting for this clonotype: Its cognate antigen is unknown.

One entry per CDR3 protein results from TCRdb running MiXCR on the reads. The repertoire consists of about 830,000 distinct CDR3 sequences, with approximately 30% occurring once and the leading ten covering around an eighth. The chain uses TRBV7-9 and TRBJ1-1; D is undetermined. The starting material was cultured CD8+ T cells from PBMCs, obtained from culture after CMV antigen stimulation. The receptor was isolated from a human donor in good health (CMV status not recorded). Some clones in this sample may be carry-over from other donors' samples. DNA for the CDR3: TGTGCCAGCAGCCCGGACGCTGAAGCTTTCTTT. Residues: CASSPDAEAFF.